Listed here are 18 T cell receptor beta chains from one sample, sequenced in a study of T cell responses to AZD1222 COVID-19 vaccine. Here immunoSEQ multiplex PCR was the method, and the copy in TCRdb shows in-frame clones only, minus some. The data hold 120,000 or so clones, with 88% observed a single time. Source: peripheral blood, taken on day 0 of AZD1222 vaccination. These receptor sequences come from an adult in good health.

This clone was detected only a few times. The V and J genes are TRBV28 and TRBJ1-1, with a tentative D call TRBD1 (5 bases). The CDR3 runs to 16 residues. Trimming shortened V by 3 bases and J by 0 bases, and 14 bases separated the two germline ends. The germline CDR1 and CDR2 sequences are MDHEN and SYDVKM. Here the CDR3 DNA reads TGTGCCAGCAGTTTGGGAGGGGACGGGATGAACACTGAAGCTTTCTTT. Amino acids: CASSLGGDGMNTEAFF.

J is TRBJ2-1 and V is TRBV11-2; 9 bases line up with TRBD2. V was pared by 6 bases and J by 4 bases, with 10 bases of the junction left unmatched. Per the germline V gene, CDR1 is SGHAT and CDR2 is FQNNGV. The CDR3 loop spans 16 amino acids. CDR3 loop: CASRRLAESKYNEQFF. The DNA for the CDR3 is TGTGCCAGCAGACGACTAGCGGAGAGTAAGTACAATGAGCAGTTCTTC.

The V call is TRBV6-6, the J call TRBJ2-1; perhaps TRBD1 as D (6 bases). Germline CDR1 MNHNY, CDR2 SVGAGI (reference sequence). CDR3 length equals 16 residues. V was clipped by 0 bases and J by 6 bases, with 15 bases between them. The CDR3 loop reads CASSYSKTGFANEQFF. In nucleotides, the CDR3 is TGTGCCAGCAGTTACTCGAAAACAGGGTTCGCCAATGAGCAGTTCTTC.

The CDR3 spells CASSLGGPPREQYF. The CDR3 bases are TGTGCCAGCAGCTTAGGGGGACCCCCCAGGGAGCAGTACTTC. The rearrangement links TRBV7-2 to TRBJ2-7; possibly TRBD1 or TRBD2 for D (5 bases each). This CDR3 is built from 14 residues. Trimming removed 1 base at V and 7 bases at J, with 14 bases between. Germline-derived CDR1 and CDR2 are SGHTA and FQGNSA.

CDR3 in DNA: TGTGCCATCAGTCCAGGGACAGGTTTGGAAAAACTGTTTTTT. Amino acids: CAISPGTGLEKLFF. This chain links TRBV10-3 with TRBJ1-4; 8 bases are shared with TRBD1. Germline V gives CDR1 ENHRY, CDR2 SYGVKD. This CDR3 is built from 14 residues. J lost 8 bases, V lost 5 bases, and 7 bases had no gene match.

This chain joins TRBV19 and TRBJ2-7, with TRBD2 matching over 8 bases. The CDR3 spans 15 residues. Looked up from germline, CDR1 is LNHDA and CDR2 is SQIVND (reference sequence). V was pared by 2 bases and J by 2 bases, with 5 bases of the junction left unmatched. CDR3 nucleotide sequence: TGTGCCAGTAGTATAACAGCGGGAGTCGCCTACGAGCAGTACTTC. This translates into CASSITAGVAYEQYF.

This rearrangement joins TRBV4-1 to TRBJ2-4; D may be TRBD1 (6 bases). The germline V and J ends were trimmed by 2 bases and 8 bases, with 19 bases remaining between them. The CDR3 contains 16 residues. The V gene's germline CDR1 is MGHRA and CDR2 YSYEKL. The CDR3 region has the DNA TGCGCCAGCAGCCAAACAGGGTCTCGGGGTCAAGACATTCAGTACTTC. Its protein is CASSQTGSRGQDIQYF.

The rearrangement links TRBV11-1 to TRBJ2-2; 7 bases are shared with TRBD2. CDR1 SGHAT and CDR2 FQDESV come from the germline V gene (reference sequence). The CDR3 spans 14 residues. The J segment lost 5 bases and the V segment lost 6 bases, leaving 6 bases of the junction unmatched. CDR3 sequence (DNA): TGTGCCAGCAGTGAGACAGCGGGAACCGGGGAGCTGTTTTTT. This gives the protein CASSETAGTGELFF.

The CDR3 region has the DNA TGTGCCAGTGGTGCATACGGGGAAGCTTTCTTT. Protein sequence: CASGAYGEAFF. The chain links TRBV19 to TRBJ1-1; D gene uncertain. The CDR3 is made up of 11 amino acids. Trimming stripped 8 bases from V and 8 bases from J, with 12 bases between. Germline V gives CDR1 LNHDA, CDR2 SQIVND (reference sequence).

V and J are TRBV6-5 and TRBJ2-2; 9 bases line up with TRBD2. V shed 2 bases and J 6 bases; nucleotides not matched to a gene: 4. The CDR3 totals 15 residues. Germline V CDR1 and CDR2: MNHEY, SVGAGI. The CDR3 bases are TGTGCCAGCAGTTACCGGGGACTAGCTCCCGGGGAGCTGTTTTTT. Encoded protein: CASSYRGLAPGELFF.

V usage is TRBV4-3 and J usage is TRBJ2-1; 10 bases are a match to TRBD1. With V trimmed by 1 base and J by 4 bases, 7 bases remained unmatched. Germline V gene lookup returns CDR1 LGHNA and CDR2 YSLEER. The CDR3 consists of 17 residues. The CDR3 region is CASSQVGTGVHYNEQFF. CDR3 sequence (DNA): TGCGCCAGCAGCCAAGTAGGGACAGGGGTACATTACAATGAGCAGTTCTTC.

The V and J genes are TRBV3-1 (or the pseudogene TRBV3-2) and TRBJ1-2; 7 bases map to TRBD1. V gave up 1 base and J gave up 8 bases; unmatched junction bases: 4. The germline CDR1 and CDR2 sequences are LGHDT and YNNKEL (reference sequence). CDR3 length equals 13 residues. The CDR3 protein is CASSQAPGGGYTF. The CDR3 DNA reads as TGTGCCAGCAGCCAAGCGCCAGGGGGAGGCTACACCTTC.

The chain joins TRBV7-9 to TRBJ1-5, with unresolved D. The V end lost 5 bases, the J end lost 7 bases, and 9 bases lay between the germline ends. CDR1 is SEHNR and CDR2 is FQNEAQ in the germline V gene (reference sequence). This CDR3 comprises 12 residues. CDR3 coding DNA: TGTGCCAGCAGCCCGGGAGAACAGCCCCAGCATTTT. Translation: CASSPGEQPQHF.

CDR3 amino acids: CASSLGAEDRSKTGELFF. DNA of the CDR3: TGTGCCAGCAGCTTAGGAGCGGAGGACAGGTCTAAAACCGGGGAGCTGTTTTTT. The chain is built from TRBV7-7 and TRBJ2-2; TRBD1 matches 7 bases. V dropped 1 base and J dropped 5; count of bases not matched to a gene: 13. This CDR3 comprises 18 residues. Germline CDR1 SSHAT, CDR2 FNYEAQ (reference sequence). Full variable domain (outside the CDR3, taken from reference TRBV7-7 and TRBJ2-2): GAGVSQSPRYKVTKRGQDVTLRCDPISSHATLYWYQQALGQGPEFLTYFNYEAQPDKSGLPSDRFSAERPEGSISTLTIQRTEQRDSAMYRCASSLGAEDRSKTGELFFGEGSRLTVL.

The chain carries TRBV18 and TRBJ2-2; no reliable D call. Trimming took 2 bases from V and 3 from J, leaving 10 bases between them. CDR3 size: 15 residues. Germline CDR1 KGHSH, CDR2 LQKENI. The CDR3 bases are TGTGCCAGCTCACCAGGCCTATCGGACACCGGGGAGCTGTTTTTT. This encodes CASSPGLSDTGELFF.

This clone was seen a single time. The chain couples TRBV30 to TRBJ1-6; possible D gene TRBD1, 5 bases. V gave up 1 base and J gave up 2 bases, with 9 bases separating them. The CDR3 is made up of 15 amino acids. Germline loops: CDR1 GTSNPN, CDR2 SVGIG (reference sequence). The DNA of the CDR3 is TGTGCCTGGAGTGGAAGGGGCGCCTATAATTCACCCCTCCACTTT. This sequence encodes CAWSGRGAYNSPLHF.

The gene calls are TRBV7-2 and TRBJ2-3, with 7 positions matching TRBD2. Germline V gene data show CDR1 as SGHTA and CDR2 as FQGNSA. J lost 0 bases, V lost 5 bases, and 17 bases had no gene match. The CDR3 length is 19 residues. The DNA for the CDR3 is TGTGCCAGCAGCAATGGGCCTCTAAGTAGCGGGCATAGCACAGATACGCAGTATTTT. This encodes CASSNGPLSSGHSTDTQYF.

The chain couples TRBV11-2 to TRBJ1-5, with D hard to call. Per germline, CDR1 SGHAT and CDR2 FQNNGV. V was trimmed by 0 bases and J by 4 bases, leaving 7 bases between them. This CDR3 spans 14 amino acids. The CDR3 loop reads CASSLDHSNQPQHF. In DNA form, the CDR3 reads TGTGCCAGCAGCTTAGATCACTCGAATCAGCCCCAGCATTTT.